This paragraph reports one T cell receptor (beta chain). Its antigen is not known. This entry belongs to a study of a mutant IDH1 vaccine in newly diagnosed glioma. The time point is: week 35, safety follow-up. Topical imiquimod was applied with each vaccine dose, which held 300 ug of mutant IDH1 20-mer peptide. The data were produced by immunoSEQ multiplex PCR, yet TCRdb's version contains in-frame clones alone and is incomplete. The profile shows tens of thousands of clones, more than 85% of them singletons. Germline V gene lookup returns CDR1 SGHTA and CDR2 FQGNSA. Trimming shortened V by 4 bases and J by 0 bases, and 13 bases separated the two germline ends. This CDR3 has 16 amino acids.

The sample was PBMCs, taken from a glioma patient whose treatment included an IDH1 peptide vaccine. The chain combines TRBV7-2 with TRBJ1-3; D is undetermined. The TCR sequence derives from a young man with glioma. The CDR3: CASSSSTGVSGNTIYF. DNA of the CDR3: TGTGCCAGCAGCTCCTCGACCGGGGTCTCTGGAAACACCATATATTTT.